A selection of T cell receptor beta chains follows, all from one sample in a study of CD8 T cells in Susac syndrome. From the immunoSEQ multiplex PCR reads, TCRdb called clonotypes with MiXCR, one entry per CDR3 protein. The sample yields around 200,000 distinct CDR3 sequences, just under 95% seen once. The source material was CD8+ T cells from PBMCs. The receptor set was obtained from a human donor with Susac syndrome. CDR3s include the opening cysteine and the closing phenylalanine or tryptophan. Fields, in order: CDR3 DNA, CDR3 protein, V gene, D gene, J gene. The D gene is left open where the match is weak.

CDR3nt: TGTGCCATCAGTGATTCAGGTAGCAATCAGCCCCAGCATTTT; CDR3aa: CAISDSGSNQPQHF; v_gene: TRBV10-3; d_gene: .; j_gene: TRBJ1-5
CDR3nt: TGTGCCAGCAGTTTATCCGGGAGCGGCACAGATACGCAGTATTTT; CDR3aa: CASSLSGSGTDTQYF; v_gene: TRBV12-3/TRBV12-4; d_gene: .; j_gene: TRBJ2-3
CDR3nt: TGTGCCAGCAGCCTGGGGACAGGCTCTGGAAACACCATATATTTT; CDR3aa: CASSLGTGSGNTIYF; v_gene: TRBV7-2; d_gene: TRBD1; j_gene: TRBJ1-3
CDR3nt: TGTGCCAGCAGTTTGGGACAGGGGATCACTGAAGCTTTCTTT; CDR3aa: CASSLGQGITEAFF; v_gene: TRBV6-6; d_gene: TRBD1; j_gene: TRBJ1-1
CDR3nt: TGTGCCAGCGACGGGTGGGGACTTTCCACCGGGGAGCTGTTTTTT; CDR3aa: CASDGWGLSTGELFF; v_gene: TRBV12-3/TRBV12-4; d_gene: .; j_gene: TRBJ2-2
CDR3nt: TGTGCCAGCAGGCCCGGGGACAGGTCTAATCAGCCCCAGCATTTT; CDR3aa: CASRPGDRSNQPQHF; v_gene: TRBV28; d_gene: TRBD1; j_gene: TRBJ1-5
CDR3nt: TGTGCCAGCAGCTATCCCGGGGTATCCTACGAGCAGTACTTC; CDR3aa: CASSYPGVSYEQYF; v_gene: TRBV11-2; d_gene: .; j_gene: TRBJ2-7
CDR3nt: TGTGCCAGCAGCTTGGATCAGGGGTTGGCGAGCTCCTACAATGAGCAGTTCTTC; CDR3aa: CASSLDQGLASSYNEQFF; v_gene: TRBV13; d_gene: .; j_gene: TRBJ2-1
CDR3nt: TGCAGTGCTAGAGAAGTGACAGATAGCAATCAGCCCCAGCATTTT; CDR3aa: CSAREVTDSNQPQHF; v_gene: TRBV20-1; d_gene: .; j_gene: TRBJ1-5
CDR3nt: TGTGCCAGCAGTTTAATCCATGAGCAGTTCTTC; CDR3aa: CASSLIHEQFF; v_gene: TRBV12-3/TRBV12-4; d_gene: .; j_gene: TRBJ2-1
CDR3nt: TGCGCCAGCAGCGCCGACTCTAGCGGGAGGGTGGAGACCCAGTACTTC; CDR3aa: CASSADSSGRVETQYF; v_gene: TRBV5-1; d_gene: TRBD2; j_gene: TRBJ2-5
CDR3nt: TGTGCCAGCAGTTTATTCCAGGACAGGTACAATGAGCAGTTCTTC; CDR3aa: CASSLFQDRYNEQFF; v_gene: TRBV28; d_gene: TRBD1; j_gene: TRBJ2-1
CDR3nt: TGCAGTGCTAGAGATGGGTATTGGGGAAACACCATATATTTT; CDR3aa: CSARDGYWGNTIYF; v_gene: TRBV20-1; d_gene: .; j_gene: TRBJ1-3
CDR3nt: TGTGCCAGCAGTTATCTGCGCGGAGGTACTTCCCCCTACGAGCAGTACTTC; CDR3aa: CASSYLRGGTSPYEQYF; v_gene: TRBV6-5; d_gene: .; j_gene: TRBJ2-7